Below, 30 T cell receptor beta chains from the same sample are listed, as sequenced in a study of blood T cells in healthy people across ages. For the second PCR, which ran for roughly 7 to 11 cycles, a sample-barcoded 5' primer and a J-beta primer mix were used. TCRdb re-called the 5' RACE reads with MiXCR, one entry per CDR3 protein. Of about 780,000 distinct CDR3 sequences in the sample, around 68% were seen once. Sequencing was carried out using blood. All receptors derive from a man aged 30 to 45 in good health.

The chain is built from TRBV28 and TRBJ1-1, with 11 bases matching TRBD1. This CDR3 contains 15 residues. Germline CDR1 is MDHEN and CDR2 is SYDVKM. Germline trimming cut 7 bases from V and 5 bases from J; bases unmatched to any gene: 9. In DNA, the CDR3 is TGTGCCAGCACCACTCCAGGACAGGGGGCGACTGAAGCTTTCTTT. Its translation: CASTTPGQGATEAFF.

This clonotype was observed a handful of times. The rearrangement links TRBV6-6 to TRBJ1-2; D is undetermined. Germline V gene data show CDR1 as MNHNY and CDR2 as SVGAGI (reference sequence). Trimming stripped 4 bases from V and 3 bases from J, with 9 bases between. The CDR3 has 13 amino acids. CDR3: CASSLGAYYGYTF. The CDR3 DNA follows: TGTGCCAGCAGTTTAGGAGCCTACTATGGCTACACCTTC.

The J gene is TRBJ2-5, the V gene TRBV9; 11 nucleotides agree with TRBD2. There are 15 residues in the CDR3. With V trimmed by 7 bases and J by 1 base, 6 bases remained unmatched. Germline CDR1 SGDLS, CDR2 YYNGEE. In DNA form, the CDR3 reads TGTGCCAGCGTCCCGGGACTAGCGGTCCAAGAGACCCAGTACTTC. Its protein is CASVPGLAVQETQYF.

This chain connects TRBV20-1 to TRBJ2-3; 10 bases are shared with TRBD1. Germline V gene sequence: CDR1 DFQATT, CDR2 SNEGSKA (reference sequence). This CDR3 region has 15 residues. The junction had 8 bases not matched to a gene; V was cut back by 3 bases and J by 5 bases. The CDR3 loop reads CSASPGTGVLDTQYF. The CDR3 nucleotides read TGCAGTGCTAGCCCCGGGACAGGGGTTTTAGATACGCAGTATTTT.

The rearrangement joins TRBV5-1 to TRBJ2-1; 9 positions agree with TRBD2. CDR3 length: 17 amino acids. V was clipped by 4 bases and J by 4 bases; unmatched bases: 12. Germline lookup yields CDR1 SGHRS and CDR2 YFSETQ. The CDR3 sequence is CASSLAPGLAVYNEQFF. The CDR3 DNA sequence: TGCGCCAGCAGCCTAGCCCCGGGACTAGCCGTTTACAATGAGCAGTTCTTC.

J is TRBJ2-5 and V is TRBV14; 9 nucleotides match TRBD1. The CDR3 extends over 17 amino acids. Germline-derived CDR1 and CDR2 are SGHDN and FVKESK. V shed 4 bases and J 4 bases; nucleotides not matched to a gene: 13. CDR3 residues: CASSPGAGTGLRETQYF. The CDR3 DNA reads as TGTGCCAGCAGCCCAGGCGCCGGGACAGGGCTTAGAGAGACCCAGTACTTC.

This chain connects TRBV27 to TRBJ2-7; 11 bases fit TRBD2. The J call is uncertain, as TRBJ2-1 better fits the DNA end. The V gene's germline CDR1 is MNHEY and CDR2 SMNVEV (reference sequence). The CDR3 is 16 residues long. The DNA for the CDR3 is TGTGCCAGCAGTTCTGGGCTAGCGGGGGGATTGCTTGAGCAGTTCTTC. Translated: CASSSGLAGGLLEQFF.

This clonotype was counted only a few times. The rearrangement joins TRBV5-1 to TRBJ2-3; D is perhaps TRBD2 (5 bases). Germline V gives CDR1 SGHRS, CDR2 YFSETQ. Trimming removed 7 bases from V and 3 bases from J, with 18 bases in between. The CDR3 has 15 amino acids. The CDR3 nucleotides read TGCGCCAGCCGGCAGACTAATTGGCGGACAGATACGCAGTATTTT. It specifies CASRQTNWRTDTQYF.

This clonotype occurred a few times. DNA for the CDR3: TGCAGTGCTAGACAGGGCACTGAAGCTTTCTTT. The encoded protein is CSARQGTEAFF. The rearrangement links TRBV20-1 to TRBJ1-1; tentatively, D is TRBD1 (5 bases). Per germline, CDR1 DFQATT and CDR2 SNEGSKA (reference sequence). CDR3 size: 11 residues. V lost 2 bases and J 4 bases, leaving 5 bases between the germline ends.

For the CDR3, the DNA is TGCAGTGCTAGAGATTCCGGGGGCCGCACAGATACGCAGTATTTT. Encoded protein: CSARDSGGRTDTQYF. V gene TRBV20-1 combines with J gene TRBJ2-3; D might be TRBD1 or TRBD2, each matching 6 bases. This CDR3 is built from 15 residues. CDR1 DFQATT and CDR2 SNEGSKA come from the germline V gene (reference sequence). V was cut by 0 bases and J by 1 base, with 11 bases left in between.

The V gene is TRBV16, the J gene TRBJ2-4, with TRBD2 matching over 7 bases. The J call may be wrong; the DNA end is better matched by TRBJ2-7. CDR1 is KGHSY and CDR2 is FQNENV in the germline V gene. CDR3 length: 14 residues. The CDR3 spells CASSPWGGLYEQYF. The CDR3 region has the DNA TGTGCCAGCAGCCCCTGGGGGGGACTCTACGAGCAGTACTTC.

The V gene is TRBV6-5, the J gene TRBJ2-5; D perhaps matches TRBD2 (5 bases). The ends were cut back, 7 bases at V and 5 bases at J, with 8 bases in the middle. Germline CDR1 and CDR2: MNHEY and SVGAGI. This CDR3 is built from 11 residues. In DNA, the CDR3 is TGTGCCAGCACCGGACTGGAGACCCAGTACTTC. Protein sequence: CASTGLETQYF.

V is TRBV12-3 or TRBV12-4 and J is TRBJ2-3, with 8 bases aligning to TRBD2. This CDR3 has 16 residues. J was trimmed by 8 bases and V by 5 bases; bases with no gene match: 15. CDR3 residues: CASSPPTAGDTGTQYF. The CDR3 nucleotides are TGTGCCAGCAGTCCACCCACAGCGGGGGATACGGGTACGCAGTATTTT.

The chain links TRBV30 to TRBJ1-2; 8 positions agree with TRBD1. CDR3 length: 13 residues. The germline V gene encodes CDR1 GTSNPN and CDR2 SVGIG (reference sequence). With 7 bases clipped from V and 6 bases from J, the junction kept 10 bases outside the gene matches. The CDR3 here is CASTQDRADGYTF. The DNA for the CDR3 is TGTGCCTCTACCCAGGACAGGGCGGATGGCTACACCTTC.

This chain uses TRBV7-9 with TRBJ1-3; D perhaps matches TRBD1 (5 bases). This CDR3 is built from 15 residues. In germline, CDR1 is SEHNR, CDR2 FQNEAQ (reference sequence). V lost 5 bases and J 2 bases, leaving 13 bases between the germline ends. The CDR3 region is CASSRRDVAGNTIYF. The DNA of the CDR3 is TGTGCCAGCAGCCGCCGGGACGTCGCTGGAAACACCATATATTTT.

The V gene is TRBV12-3 or TRBV12-4, the J gene TRBJ2-5, with 9 bases fitting TRBD2. The tail of the sequence fits TRBJ2-7 better, so the J call may be wrong. This CDR3 has 14 residues. Written as DNA, the CDR3 is TGTGCCAGCAGTTTAGGCGGGGGGGGGAACGAGCAGTACTTC. Translation gives CASSLGGGGNEQYF.

CDR3 nucleotides: TGCGCCAGCAGCCCCGGTGGTAGAGCTGAAGCTTTCTTT. This gives the protein CASSPGGRAEAFF. The J gene is TRBJ1-1, the V gene TRBV4-3; D gene uncertain. CDR1 LGHNA and CDR2 YSLEER come from the germline V gene. This CDR3 is built from 13 residues. Trimming stripped 4 bases from V and 6 bases from J, with 12 bases between.

The chain carries TRBV5-1 and TRBJ2-3, with TRBD1 matching over 7 bases. Germline-derived CDR1 and CDR2 are SGHRS and YFSETQ. CDR3 size: 16 residues. The J segment lost 6 bases and the V segment lost 0 bases, leaving 10 bases of the junction unmatched. The CDR3 spells CASSLAGTVPIDTQYF. The CDR3, as DNA: TGCGCCAGCAGCTTGGCCGGGACAGTTCCCATCGATACGCAGTATTTT.

This clonotype was observed a handful of times. V gene TRBV4-3 combines with J gene TRBJ2-3, with D uncertain. V lost 0 bases and J lost 3, with 10 bases in between. The CDR3 is 15 residues long. Germline V gives CDR1 LGHNA, CDR2 YSLEER. CDR3 sequence: CASSQDQLSTDTQYF. CDR3 in DNA: TGCGCCAGCAGCCAAGATCAACTATCGACAGATACGCAGTATTTT.

The chain couples TRBV12-3 or TRBV12-4 to TRBJ2-5; weak D call: TRBD2 (5 bases). The V end was cut by 2 bases, the J end by 4 bases, with 26 bases between. The CDR3 runs to 19 residues. CDR3 coding DNA: TGTGCCAGCAGTTTACCTCCGGGAAGAACGGGGAAAAGGGTAGAGACCCAGTACTTC. It specifies CASSLPPGRTGKRVETQYF.

Comment on this clonotype: The junction shows a germline mismatch at one end, possibly a read error. The chain uses TRBV7-6 and TRBJ2-5, with a possible D match to TRBD1 (5 bases). The V gene's germline CDR1 is SGHVS and CDR2 FNYEAQ. The CDR3 sequence is 13 residues long. The CDR3 protein is CACSFGAQKTQYF. CDR3 coding DNA: TGTGCCTGCAGCTTTGGGGCGCAGAAGACCCAGTACTTC.

The gene calls are TRBV7-2 and TRBJ1-5; 8 bases fit TRBD1. The CDR3 is made up of 13 amino acids. The V segment lost 5 bases and the J segment 6 bases; nucleotides outside the gene matches: 3. Germline values: CDR1 SGHTA, CDR2 FQGNSA. The CDR3 sequence is CASSLQGVQPQHF. CDR3 sequence (DNA): TGTGCCAGCAGCCTACAGGGGGTTCAGCCCCAGCATTTT.

This rearrangement joins TRBV20-1 to TRBJ2-5; maybe TRBD2 (5 bases). This CDR3 is 15 amino acids long. V was clipped by 6 bases and J by 2 bases, with 19 bases between them. Germline V gene data show CDR1 as DFQATT and CDR2 as SNEGSKA (reference sequence). CDR3 sequence: CSAEPPSTRQETQYF. The CDR3 DNA is TGCAGTGCCGAACCCCCTAGCACTCGGCAAGAGACCCAGTACTTC.

This chain joins TRBV15 and TRBJ1-1; D uncertain. Germline lookup yields CDR1 LNHNV and CDR2 YYDKDF (reference sequence). The CDR3 runs to 14 residues. With 0 bases removed from V and 5 bases from J, the gap between germline ends came to 10 bases. Here the CDR3 DNA reads TGTGCCACCAGCAGAGATCCTGGCAGGACTGAAGCTTTCTTT. This sequence encodes CATSRDPGRTEAFF. Supplemented by reference TRBV15 and TRBJ1-1, the full variable domain reads DAMVIQNPRYQVTQFGKPVTLSCSQTLNHNVMYWYQQKSSQAPKLLFHYYDKDFNNEADTPDNFQSRRPNTSFCFLDIRSPGLGDTAMYLCATSRDPGRTEAFFGQGTRLTVV.

Worth noting for this clonotype: One junction end does not reproduce the germline sequence, and a read error may be involved. This sequence joins TRBV7-9 and TRBJ1-2, with D hard to call. The CDR3 runs to 14 residues. Germline CDR1 reads SEHNR; CDR2 reads FQNEAQ (reference sequence). The CDR3 DNA sequence: TGTGCCAGTAGCTTAGTTGGACGCTTCGGCGGCTACACCTTC. The encoded protein is CASSLVGRFGGYTF.

The rearrangement links TRBV9 to TRBJ2-7, with D uncertain. Germline lookup yields CDR1 SGDLS and CDR2 YYNGEE. This CDR3 contains 13 residues. The V end lost 6 bases, the J end lost 3 bases, and 13 bases lay between the germline ends. CDR3 DNA sequence: TGTGCCAGCACACCAACTTCAGTCTACGAGCAGTACTTC. This gives the protein CASTPTSVYEQYF.

This clonotype was detected once. V is TRBV6-1 and J is TRBJ1-2; tentative D call: TRBD1 (5 bases). The CDR3 extends over 15 amino acids. Trimming took off 0 bases at V and 6 bases at J, with 14 bases between the two ends. Germline values: CDR1 MNHNS, CDR2 SASEGT. This CDR3 reads CASSEAGRTTHGYTF. The CDR3 coding sequence is TGTGCCAGCAGTGAAGCCGGACGGACAACACATGGCTACACCTTC.

The chain uses TRBV20-1 and TRBJ2-7, with D perhaps matching TRBD1 (5 bases). CDR3 length equals 14 residues. CDR1 is DFQATT and CDR2 is SNEGSKA in the germline V gene (reference sequence). V lost 3 bases and J lost 1, with 13 bases in between. The DNA for the CDR3 is TGCAGTGCTAGGTGGCAGGGCCTATCCTACGAGCAGTACTTC. Translating it yields CSARWQGLSYEQYF.

This sequence joins TRBV6-1 and TRBJ2-6; D gene ambiguous. In germline, CDR1 is MNHNS, CDR2 SASEGT. V was shortened by 10 bases and J by 0 bases, with 7 bases between the two germline ends. The CDR3 length is 13 residues. In DNA, the CDR3 is TGTGCCAACCGGAACTCTGGGGCCAACGTCCTGACTTTC. It specifies CANRNSGANVLTF.

The chain carries TRBV25-1 and TRBJ2-1, with 10 bases matching TRBD2. V was pared by 5 bases and J by 7 bases, with 8 bases of the junction left unmatched. This CDR3 has 15 amino acids. CDR1 is MGHDK and CDR2 is SYGVNS in the germline V gene. CDR3 sequence: CASSRSGGGLNEQFF. The CDR3 DNA reads as TGTGCCAGCAGTCGGAGCGGGGGGGGTTTGAATGAGCAGTTCTTC.